These 28 T cell receptor beta chains were all obtained from the same sample, sequenced in a study of shared clonotypes between healthy human individuals. Produced via immunoSEQ multiplex PCR; TCRdb's table is partial and in-frame only. The repertoire holds around 2.1 million clones, with under 95% as singletons. Cells designated naive CD8 were CD45RO-negative and were positively selected for CCR7, with terminally differentiated effector memory CD45RA+ cells excluded. Sequencing used naive CD8+ T cells from PBMCs. Every receptor here comes from a man aged 18 to 29 in good health. Some clones in this sample may be carry-over from other donors' samples.

This sequence joins TRBV2 and TRBJ2-2, with D uncertain. CDR1 and CDR2 (germline): SNHLY, FYNNEI. V lost 1 base, J lost 7 bases, and 22 bases lay in between. This CDR3 spans 18 amino acids. CDR3 sequence (DNA): TGTGCCAGCAGTGAAGAAGTGGAATCCGCTATCCAGGACGGGGAGCTGTTTTTT. It encodes CASSEEVESAIQDGELFF.

The chain has TRBV4-1 and TRBJ2-7, with D perhaps TRBD2 (6 bases). V was shortened by 0 bases and J by 0 bases, with 15 bases between the two germline ends. CDR1 and CDR2 (germline): MGHRA, YSYEKL. This CDR3 spans 17 amino acids. The CDR3 DNA sequence: TGCGCCAGCAGCCAAGAGGGGGGTGGCGGAGACTCCTACGAGCAGTACTTC. This gives the protein CASSQEGGGGDSYEQYF.

This clone was detected only once. The gene calls are TRBV6-5 and TRBJ2-5, with TRBD2 identical over 7 bases. Germline lookup yields CDR1 MNHEY and CDR2 SVGAGI. J was trimmed by 4 bases and V by 4 bases; bases with no gene match: 6. The CDR3 runs to 14 residues. The CDR3 protein is CASSLSGIGETQYF. The CDR3 nucleotides are TGTGCCAGCAGTTTAAGCGGGATAGGAGAGACCCAGTACTTC.

CDR3 bases: TGTGCCAGCAGTTACTTTGGGGCCAACGTCCTGACTTTC. It is translated as CASSYFGANVLTF. V gene TRBV6-6 combines with J gene TRBJ2-6; D unresolved. CDR3 length: 13 residues. V lost 1 base and J 3 bases, leaving 1 base between the germline ends. The germline V gene has CDR1 MNHNY and CDR2 SVGAGI (reference sequence).

Comments on this clone: This CDR3 is also generated by other DNA sequences in the sample. The chain uses TRBV7-9 and TRBJ1-1; possibly TRBD1 for D (6 bases). Germline V gives CDR1 SEHNR, CDR2 FQNEAQ (reference sequence). This CDR3 is 11 amino acids long. CDR3 DNA sequence: TGTAGGATTGGACAGCACACTGAAGCTTTCTTT. Protein sequence: CRIGQHTEAFF.

This sequence joins TRBV28 and TRBJ2-3, with TRBD2 matching 10 bases. The trim removed 2 bases at V and 0 bases at J, leaving 11 bases unmatched. This CDR3 is built from 19 residues. Germline V gene lookup returns CDR1 MDHEN and CDR2 SYDVKM. This chain's CDR3 is CASSLELGLAAASTDTQYF. DNA of the CDR3: TGTGCCAGCAGTTTAGAACTCGGACTAGCGGCAGCTAGCACAGATACGCAGTATTTT.

V usage is TRBV19 and J usage is TRBJ1-1; TRBD1 is a possible D gene (5 bases). CDR1 is LNHDA, CDR2 SQIVND, per germline (reference sequence). V lost 3 bases and J lost 3, with 14 bases in between. This CDR3 contains 15 residues. The CDR3 sequence is CASSIYGGLDTEAFF. CDR3 coding DNA: TGTGCCAGTAGTATTTATGGGGGTTTGGACACTGAAGCTTTCTTT.

The chain combines TRBV27 with TRBJ1-5; the D gene is possibly TRBD1 (6 bases). The CDR3 covers 15 residues. Trimming took 7 bases from V and 2 from J, leaving 15 bases between them. Germline V gene lookup returns CDR1 MNHEY and CDR2 SMNVEV (reference sequence). This CDR3 reads CASTPRGSGNQPQHF. The CDR3 DNA follows: TGTGCCAGCACTCCTAGGGGGAGTGGCAATCAGCCCCAGCATTTT.

The chain couples TRBV14 to TRBJ2-7; 9 bases agree with TRBD1. Trimming took 3 bases from V and 4 from J; bases not matched to a gene: 13. The germline CDR1 and CDR2 sequences are SGHDN and FVKESK. This CDR3 is built from 17 residues. The CDR3 DNA sequence: TGTGCCAGCAGCCAGACAGGGGGAGTCGGGAGTAGTTACGAGCAGTACTTC. The encoded protein is CASSQTGGVGSSYEQYF.

The V and J genes are TRBV6-5 and TRBJ2-3, with 8 bases identical to TRBD1. CDR3 length: 14 amino acids. From germline, CDR1 is MNHEY and CDR2 SVGAGI. V shed 6 bases and J 0 bases; nucleotides not matched to a gene: 2. CDR3 sequence reads: CASSRDRSTDTQYF. The CDR3 nucleotides read TGTGCCAGCAGCCGGGACAGGAGCACAGATACGCAGTATTTT.

The chain joins TRBV7-9 to TRBJ1-3; D is unresolved. V shed 4 bases and J shed 0 bases, with 13 bases lying between them. Germline V gives CDR1 SEHNR, CDR2 FQNEAQ (reference sequence). The CDR3 runs 16 residues. The CDR3 DNA is TGTGCCAGCAGCTCCCCGGACCGGAACTCTGGAAACACCATATATTTT. Translation gives CASSSPDRNSGNTIYF.

The chain uses TRBV10-2 and TRBJ2-1; D might be TRBD1 or TRBD2, each matching 5 bases. Germline CDR1 and CDR2: WSHSY and SAAADI. This CDR3 region has 13 residues. The germline V and J ends were trimmed by 1 base and 9 bases, with 10 bases remaining between them. The chain's CDR3 is CASSEYLRGEQFF. CDR3 bases: TGCGCCAGCAGTGAGTATTTGAGGGGTGAGCAGTTCTTC.

This chain links TRBV28 with TRBJ2-7; 7 bases align to TRBD1. The germline V gene has CDR1 MDHEN and CDR2 SYDVKM. V trimming: 6 bases; J trimming: 2 bases; junction bases outside the gene matches: 7. The CDR3 consists of 14 residues. The CDR3 nucleotides are TGTGCCAGCAGACACGACAGGGATGCCTACGAGCAGTACTTC. Translation gives CASRHDRDAYEQYF.

The chain links TRBV6-5 to TRBJ2-7; no clear D gene. The germline V gene encodes CDR1 MNHEY and CDR2 SVGAGI. There are 14 residues in the CDR3. V shed 0 bases and J shed 3 bases, with 9 bases lying between them. CDR3 DNA: TGTGCCAGCAGTTACTCGTCCCCCGGCTACGAGCAGTACTTC. As protein: CASSYSSPGYEQYF.

The chain carries TRBV7-9 and TRBJ1-1; D not certain. Per germline, CDR1 SEHNR and CDR2 FQNEAQ (reference sequence). Deletions cut 3 bases from V and 6 bases from J, with 8 bases between. There are 12 residues in the CDR3. This CDR3 is CASSLGNAEAFF. The CDR3 DNA is TGTGCCAGCAGCTTGGGTAACGCTGAAGCTTTCTTT. The whole variable domain, filled in from reference TRBV7-9 and TRBJ1-1, reads DTGVSQNPRHKITKRGQNVTFRCDPISEHNRLYWYRQTLGQGPEFLTYFQNEAQLEKSRLLSDRFSAERPKGSFSTLEIQRTEQGDSAMYLCASSLGNAEAFFGQGTRLTVV.

The chain links TRBV9 to TRBJ1-1; D unresolved. The CDR3 is 13 amino acids. With 3 bases removed from V and 2 bases from J, the gap between germline ends came to 8 bases. Germline CDR1 SGDLS, CDR2 YYNGEE. The CDR3 region is CASSAGYNTEAFF. The CDR3 DNA reads as TGTGCCAGCAGCGCGGGCTATAACACTGAAGCTTTCTTT.

This sequence joins TRBV11-2 and TRBJ2-1; TRBD2 agrees at 8 bases. The CDR3 sequence is 17 residues long. The V segment lost 0 bases and the J segment 2 bases; nucleotides outside the gene matches: 6. CDR1 is SGHAT, CDR2 FQNNGV, per germline. The CDR3 DNA reads TGTGCCAGCAGCTTAGAAGATCTAGCGGGTCCCTACAATGAGCAGTTCTTC. Translating it yields CASSLEDLAGPYNEQFF.

V and J are TRBV13 and TRBJ2-1; 13 nucleotides agree with TRBD2. This CDR3 has 15 amino acids. V gave up 3 bases and J gave up 8 bases; unmatched junction bases: 4. Germline V CDR1 and CDR2: PRHDT, FYEKMQ (reference sequence). The CDR3 is CASSFGLAGAYEQFF. The CDR3, as DNA: TGTGCCAGCAGCTTTGGACTAGCGGGAGCCTATGAGCAGTTCTTC.

The V call is TRBV11-2, the J call TRBJ1-2; perhaps TRBD1 as D (5 bases). Looked up from germline, CDR1 is SGHAT and CDR2 is FQNNGV. The CDR3 runs 13 residues. Deletions cut 5 bases from V and 3 bases from J, with 10 bases between. The CDR3: CASSQGPYYGYTF. CDR3 DNA: TGTGCCAGCAGCCAGGGTCCTTACTATGGCTACACCTTC. Full variable domain (missing parts from reference TRBV11-2 and TRBJ1-2): EAGVAQSPRYKIIEKRQSVAFWCNPISGHATLYWYQQILGQGPKLLIQFQNNGVVDDSQLPKDRFSAERLKGVDSTLKIQPAKLEDSAVYLCASSQGPYYGYTFGSGTRLTVV.

The chain recombines TRBV6-1 with TRBJ2-7; D possibly corresponds to TRBD2 (6 bases). The V gene lost 3 bases and the J gene lost 12 bases, with 27 bases spanning the gap. The germline CDR1 and CDR2 sequences are MNHNS and SASEGT. CDR3 size: 16 residues. In nucleotides, the CDR3 is TGTGCCAGCAGTGACGCTTGGCTTATTCGGGGCGGGAATCTGTACTTC. Its translation is CASSDAWLIRGGNLYF.

Only one count was recorded for this clone. The chain links TRBV28 to TRBJ1-5; D is perhaps TRBD1 (6 bases). V gave up 4 bases and J gave up 5 bases, with 18 bases separating them. The CDR3 covers 16 residues. The germline V gene has CDR1 MDHEN and CDR2 SYDVKM. CDR3 sequence reads: CASSSGLGGGYQPQHF. DNA for the CDR3: TGTGCCAGCAGTTCGGGGCTTGGGGGGGGCTATCAGCCCCAGCATTTT. Variable domain in full (rest from reference TRBV28 and TRBJ1-5): DVKVTQSSRYLVKRTGEKVFLECVQDMDHENMFWYRQDPGLGLRLIYFSYDVKMKEKGDIPEGYSVSREKKERFSLILESASTNQTSMYLCASSSGLGGGYQPQHFGDGTRLSIL.

The gene calls are TRBV7-9 and TRBJ1-4; D call uncertain. In germline, CDR1 is SEHNR, CDR2 FQNEAQ (reference sequence). The CDR3 length is 16 residues. V dropped 5 bases and J dropped 0 bases, with 13 bases sitting between them. The CDR3 sequence: CASSLGRFATNEKLFF. CDR3 DNA sequence: TGTGCCAGCAGCCTGGGTCGGTTTGCAACTAATGAAAAACTGTTTTTT. The entire variable domain, with the rest obtained from reference TRBV7-9 and TRBJ1-4, is as follows: DTGVSQNPRHKITKRGQNVTFRCDPISEHNRLYWYRQTLGQGPEFLTYFQNEAQLEKSRLLSDRFSAERPKGSFSTLEIQRTEQGDSAMYLCASSLGRFATNEKLFFGSGTQLSVL.

The chain couples TRBV7-9 to TRBJ2-3; no reliable D call. Per the germline V gene, CDR1 is SEHNR and CDR2 is FQNEAQ (reference sequence). There are 14 residues in the CDR3. With 5 bases removed from V and 1 base from J, the gap between germline ends came to 10 bases. CDR3 amino acids: CASSREVGTDTQYF. The CDR3 coding sequence is TGTGCCAGCAGCCGCGAGGTTGGCACAGATACGCAGTATTTT.

The chain has TRBV30 and TRBJ2-7; TRBD1 is a possible D gene (5 bases). Germline V CDR1 and CDR2: GTSNPN, SVGIG (reference sequence). This CDR3 has 12 amino acids. The ends were cut back, 4 bases at V and 4 bases at J, with 11 bases in the middle. The CDR3 spells CAWTSDTYEQYF. The CDR3 bases are TGTGCCTGGACGTCGGACACTTACGAGCAGTACTTC.

The J gene is TRBJ2-7, the V gene TRBV4-1, with 7 nucleotides matching TRBD2. This CDR3 is built from 16 residues. Germline CDR1 and CDR2: MGHRA and YSYEKL. Germline trimming cut 1 base from V and 3 bases from J; bases unmatched to any gene: 9. CDR3 sequence: CASSQAWRGGVYEQYF. CDR3 sequence (DNA): TGCGCCAGCAGCCAAGCTTGGAGGGGAGGGGTCTACGAGCAGTACTTC.

The rearrangement joins TRBV18 to TRBJ1-1; the match to TRBD1 covers 8 bases. Unmatched junction bases numbered 13, after V lost 5 bases and J lost 5 bases. Germline CDR1 is KGHSH and CDR2 is LQKENI. This CDR3 region has 16 residues. CDR3 region: CASSSSPRGRWTEAFF. Written as DNA, the CDR3 is TGTGCCAGCTCAAGCAGTCCCAGGGGGCGTTGGACTGAAGCTTTCTTT.

This clone was recorded only once. The chain joins TRBV7-9 to TRBJ1-1; the D is unclear. The V end lost 0 bases, the J end lost 4 bases, and 18 bases lay between the germline ends. CDR1 and CDR2 from the germline V gene are SEHNR and FQNEAQ (reference sequence). CDR3 size: 17 residues. CDR3 region: CASSLARSRGTATEAFF. In DNA form, the CDR3 reads TGTGCCAGCAGCTTAGCAAGGTCTCGGGGAACCGCCACTGAAGCTTTCTTT.

The chain couples TRBV4-3 to TRBJ2-1; D call uncertain. This CDR3 comprises 17 residues. The V end lost 1 base, the J end lost 0 bases, and 13 bases lay between the germline ends. Germline V gives CDR1 LGHNA, CDR2 YSLEER. The CDR3: CASSQVGVVSSYNEQFF. DNA for the CDR3: TGCGCCAGCAGCCAAGTTGGGGTAGTAAGCTCCTACAATGAGCAGTTCTTC.